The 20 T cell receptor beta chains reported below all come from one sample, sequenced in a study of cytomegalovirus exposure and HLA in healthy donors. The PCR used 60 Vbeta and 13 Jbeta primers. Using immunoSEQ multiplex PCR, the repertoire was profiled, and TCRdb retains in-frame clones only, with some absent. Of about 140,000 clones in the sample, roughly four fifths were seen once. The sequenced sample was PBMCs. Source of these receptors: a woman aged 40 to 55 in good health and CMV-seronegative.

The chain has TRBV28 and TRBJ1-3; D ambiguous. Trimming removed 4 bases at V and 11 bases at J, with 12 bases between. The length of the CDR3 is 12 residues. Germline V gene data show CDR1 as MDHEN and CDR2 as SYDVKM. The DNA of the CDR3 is TGTGCCAGCAGTTCCGACATGGAATCCATATATTTT. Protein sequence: CASSSDMESIYF.

The CDR3 coding sequence is TGCGCCAGCAGCCAAGGGCCCGACAGGTTTAATGAAAAACTGTTTTTT. Its translation: CASSQGPDRFNEKLFF. The chain has TRBV4-1 and TRBJ1-4, with D tentatively TRBD1 (6 bases). CDR1 MGHRA and CDR2 YSYEKL come from the germline V gene. This CDR3 spans 16 amino acids. Trimming removed 1 base at V and 4 bases at J, with 13 bases between.

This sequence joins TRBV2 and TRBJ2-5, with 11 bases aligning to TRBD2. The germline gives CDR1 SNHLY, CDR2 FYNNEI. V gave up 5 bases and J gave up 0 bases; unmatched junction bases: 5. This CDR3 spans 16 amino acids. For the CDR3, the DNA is TGTGCCAGCAGTCGGGGGACTAGCGGTTACCAAGAGACCCAGTACTTC. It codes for CASSRGTSGYQETQYF.

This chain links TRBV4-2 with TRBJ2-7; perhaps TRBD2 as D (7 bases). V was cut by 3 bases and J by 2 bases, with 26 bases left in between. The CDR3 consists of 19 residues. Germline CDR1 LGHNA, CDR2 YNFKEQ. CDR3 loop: CASSQKVRAGAGTTYEQYF. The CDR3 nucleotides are TGTGCCAGCAGCCAGAAAGTTCGGGCGGGGGCGGGTACAACCTACGAGCAGTACTTC.

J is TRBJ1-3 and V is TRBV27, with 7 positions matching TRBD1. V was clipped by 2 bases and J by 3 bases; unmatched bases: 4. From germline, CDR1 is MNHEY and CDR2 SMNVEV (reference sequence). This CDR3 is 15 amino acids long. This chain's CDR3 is CASSLKGALGNTIYF. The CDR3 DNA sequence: TGTGCCAGCAGTTTAAAGGGGGCGCTTGGAAACACCATATATTTT.

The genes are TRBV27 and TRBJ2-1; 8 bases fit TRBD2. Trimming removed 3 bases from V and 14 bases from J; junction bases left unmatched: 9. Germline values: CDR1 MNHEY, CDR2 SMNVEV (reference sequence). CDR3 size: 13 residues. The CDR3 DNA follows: TGTGCCAGCAGTTTTACCCGGGGGGGGACGGAGTTCTTC. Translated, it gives CASSFTRGGTEFF.

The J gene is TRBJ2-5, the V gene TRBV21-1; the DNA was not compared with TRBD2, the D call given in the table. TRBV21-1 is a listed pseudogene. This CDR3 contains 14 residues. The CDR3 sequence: CASRNRENQETQYF. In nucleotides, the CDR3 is TGTGCCAGCCGGAATAGGGAGAACCAAGAGACCCAGTACTTC.

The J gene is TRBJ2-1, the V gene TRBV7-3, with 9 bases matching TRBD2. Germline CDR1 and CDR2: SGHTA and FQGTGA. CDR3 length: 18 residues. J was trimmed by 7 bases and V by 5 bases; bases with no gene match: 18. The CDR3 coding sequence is TGTGCCAGCAGCCCTGGGCCTTTGGGGACTAGCCTTGAAAATGAGCAGTTCTTC. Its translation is CASSPGPLGTSLENEQFF.

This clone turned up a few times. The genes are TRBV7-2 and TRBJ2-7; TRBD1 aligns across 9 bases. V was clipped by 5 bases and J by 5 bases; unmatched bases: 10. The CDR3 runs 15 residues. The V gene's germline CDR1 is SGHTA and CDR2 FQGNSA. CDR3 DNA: TGTGCCAGCAGCCGAAGGCGACAGGGGGACCACGAGCAGTACTTC. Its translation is CASSRRRQGDHEQYF.

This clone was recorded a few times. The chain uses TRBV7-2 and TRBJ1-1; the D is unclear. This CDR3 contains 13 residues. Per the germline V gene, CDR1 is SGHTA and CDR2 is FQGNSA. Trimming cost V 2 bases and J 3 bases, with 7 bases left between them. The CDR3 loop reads CASSLSLDTEAFF. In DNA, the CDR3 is TGTGCCAGCAGCTTAAGCCTGGACACTGAAGCTTTCTTT.

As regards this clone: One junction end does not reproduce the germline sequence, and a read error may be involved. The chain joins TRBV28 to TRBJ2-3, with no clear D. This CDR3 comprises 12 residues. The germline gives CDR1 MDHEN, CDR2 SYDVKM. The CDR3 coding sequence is TGTGCCAGCACACCGAGCAAAGATACGCAGTATTTT. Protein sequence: CASTPSKDTQYF.

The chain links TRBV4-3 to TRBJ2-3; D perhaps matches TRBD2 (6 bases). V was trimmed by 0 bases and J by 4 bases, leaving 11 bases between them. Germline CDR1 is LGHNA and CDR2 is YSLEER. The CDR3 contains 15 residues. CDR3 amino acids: CASSQDFRESDTQYF. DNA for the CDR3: TGCGCCAGCAGCCAAGATTTTCGGGAGTCAGATACGCAGTATTTT.

This CDR3 is CASTSGQGKYEQYF. The CDR3 DNA follows: TGTGCCAGCACCTCGGGACAGGGCAAGTACGAGCAGTACTTC. V usage is TRBV6-5 and J usage is TRBJ2-7; 9 bases fit TRBD1. Germline CDR1 is MNHEY and CDR2 is SVGAGI. This CDR3 spans 14 amino acids. Trimming took 7 bases from V and 4 from J; bases not matched to a gene: 8.

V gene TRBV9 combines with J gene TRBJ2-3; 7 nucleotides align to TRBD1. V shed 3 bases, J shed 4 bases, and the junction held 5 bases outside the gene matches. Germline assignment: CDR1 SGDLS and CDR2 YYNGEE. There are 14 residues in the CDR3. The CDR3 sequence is CASSAGQRADTQYF. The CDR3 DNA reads TGTGCCAGCAGCGCGGGACAGAGGGCAGATACGCAGTATTTT.

The CDR3 DNA reads as TGTGCCAGCAGCTTAGTTGTCCTAGCGGTTGCCTACGAGCAGTACTTC. Protein sequence: CASSLVVLAVAYEQYF. The V and J genes are TRBV7-9 and TRBJ2-7; 7 bases match TRBD2. This CDR3 has 16 amino acids. Germline V CDR1 and CDR2: SEHNR, FQNEAQ (reference sequence). The junction had 8 bases not matched to a gene; V was cut back by 1 base and J by 2 bases. The whole variable domain, filled in from reference TRBV7-9 and TRBJ2-7, reads DTGVSQNPRHKITKRGQNVTFRCDPISEHNRLYWYRQTLGQGPEFLTYFQNEAQLEKSRLLSDRFSAERPKGSFSTLEIQRTEQGDSAMYLCASSLVVLAVAYEQYFGPGTRLTVT.

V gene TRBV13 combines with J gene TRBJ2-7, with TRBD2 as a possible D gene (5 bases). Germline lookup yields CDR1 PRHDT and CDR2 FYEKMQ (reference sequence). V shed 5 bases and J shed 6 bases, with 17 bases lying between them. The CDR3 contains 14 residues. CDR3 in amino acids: CASSLGILPSEQYF. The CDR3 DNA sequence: TGTGCCAGCAGCCTCGGGATTCTTCCCTCCGAGCAGTACTTC. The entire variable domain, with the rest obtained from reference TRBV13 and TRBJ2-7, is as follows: AAGVIQSPRHLIKEKRETATLKCYPIPRHDTVYWYQQGPGQDPQFLISFYEKMQSDKGSIPDRFSAQQFSDYHSELNMSSLELGDSALYFCASSLGILPSEQYFGPGTRLTVT.

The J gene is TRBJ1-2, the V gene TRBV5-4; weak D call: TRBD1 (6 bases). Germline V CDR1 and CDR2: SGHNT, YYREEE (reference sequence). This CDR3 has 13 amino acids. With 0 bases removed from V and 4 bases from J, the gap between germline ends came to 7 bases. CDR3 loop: CASSLAGVYGYTF. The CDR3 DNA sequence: TGTGCCAGCAGCTTGGCAGGGGTCTATGGCTACACCTTC.

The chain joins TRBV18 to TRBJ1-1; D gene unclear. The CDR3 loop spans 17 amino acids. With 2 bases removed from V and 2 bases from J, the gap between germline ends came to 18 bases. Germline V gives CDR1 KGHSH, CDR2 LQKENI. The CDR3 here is CASSPGVDGLLNTEAFF. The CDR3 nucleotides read TGTGCCAGCTCACCAGGCGTAGATGGACTACTAAACACTGAAGCTTTCTTT.

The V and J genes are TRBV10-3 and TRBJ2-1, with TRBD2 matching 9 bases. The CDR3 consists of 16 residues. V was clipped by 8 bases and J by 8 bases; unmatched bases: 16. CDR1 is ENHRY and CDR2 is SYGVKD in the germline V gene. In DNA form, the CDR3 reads TGTGCCATCGCAAAACGAGTTGCGGGAGGGCCAGATGAGCAGTTCTTC. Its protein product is CAIAKRVAGGPDEQFF.

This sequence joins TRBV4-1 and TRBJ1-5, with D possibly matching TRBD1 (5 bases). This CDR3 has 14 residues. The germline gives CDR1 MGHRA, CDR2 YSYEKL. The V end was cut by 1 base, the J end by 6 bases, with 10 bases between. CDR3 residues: CASSQGSQAQPQHF. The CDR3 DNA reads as TGCGCCAGCAGCCAAGGGTCACAGGCTCAGCCCCAGCATTTT.